The 20 T cell receptor beta chains reported below all come from one sample, sequenced in a study of radiotherapy plus CTLA-4 blockade in lung cancer. TCRdb keeps only in-frame clones here, not all; method: immunoSEQ multiplex PCR. Of about 68,000 clones in the sample, 79% were seen once. Sequenced material: peripheral blood, taken from a patient treated with radiotherapy plus ipilimumab. All receptors come from a human donor with non-small cell lung cancer who had a complete response to radiotherapy plus ipilimumab.

V gene TRBV6-1 combines with J gene TRBJ2-3; TRBD1 matches at 9 bases. Trimming at V came to 4 bases and at J to 6 bases, leaving 11 bases not matched to a gene. CDR1 and CDR2 (germline): MNHNS, SASEGT. This CDR3 is 16 amino acids long. The CDR3 bases are TGTGCCAGCAGTGTTGCGCAGGGACAGGGAGCCGATACGCAGTATTTT. This sequence encodes CASSVAQGQGADTQYF.

As regards this clone: At one boundary the junction diverges from the germline segment, which might be a read error. The J gene is TRBJ2-5, the V gene TRBV11-2; no firm D call. CDR3 size: 13 residues. Looked up from germline, CDR1 is SGHAT and CDR2 is FQNNGV. This CDR3 reads CASSQTPQEAQYF. The CDR3 DNA is TGTGCCAGCAGCCAAACTCCACAAGAGGCCCAGTACTTC.

The V gene is TRBV27, the J gene TRBJ1-5; D ambiguous. This CDR3 contains 14 residues. Germline lookup yields CDR1 MNHEY and CDR2 SMNVEV (reference sequence). V lost 6 bases to trimming and J lost 4 bases, with 13 bases between them. The CDR3 spells CASSFGLINQPQHF. The CDR3, as DNA: TGTGCCAGCAGCTTCGGACTGATTAATCAGCCCCAGCATTTT.

The chain uses TRBV6-5 and TRBJ1-2; a weak D match, TRBD1 (5 bases). CDR1 is MNHEY, CDR2 SVGAGI, per germline. The CDR3 consists of 13 residues. Trimming pared 5 bases from V and 5 bases from J, leaving 12 bases between. The CDR3 nucleotides are TGTGCCAGCAGTGAAAACGGGGGTTATGGCTACACCTTC. Protein sequence: CASSENGGYGYTF.

In regard to this clone: Within the sample, other DNA sequences also encode this same CDR3. The V gene is TRBV6-5, the J gene TRBJ2-7; 11 bases agree with TRBD2. This CDR3 is built from 13 residues. Looked up from germline, CDR1 is MNHEY and CDR2 is SVGAGI. With V trimmed by 9 bases and J by 2 bases, 3 bases remained unmatched. CDR3 amino acids: CARTSGTTYEQYV. As DNA, the CDR3 is TGTGCCAGGACTAGCGGGACTACCTACGAGCAGTACGTC.

The rearrangement links TRBV4-3 to TRBJ2-1; D is unclear. Trimming shortened V by 5 bases and J by 0 bases, and 8 bases separated the two germline ends. This CDR3 comprises 14 residues. The V gene's germline CDR1 is LGHNA and CDR2 YSLEER. CDR3 protein: CASSFTYSYNEQFF. In DNA, the CDR3 is TGCGCCAGCAGCTTTACCTACTCCTACAATGAGCAGTTCTTC.

The chain carries TRBV5-1 and TRBJ1-4; no reliable D call. Germline values: CDR1 SGHRS, CDR2 YFSETQ. The V and J ends lost 2 bases and 0 bases respectively, with 8 bases between them. CDR3 length: 15 amino acids. The chain's CDR3 is CASSLTPSTNEKLFF. CDR3 coding DNA: TGCGCCAGCAGCTTAACTCCTTCAACTAATGAAAAACTGTTTTTT.

This clone was seen a handful of times. The sample contains more than one DNA sequence encoding this CDR3. The V and J genes are TRBV19 and TRBJ1-5; no clear D. Trimming removed 0 bases from V and 5 bases from J, with 5 bases in between. Germline V lookup: CDR1 LNHDA, CDR2 SQIVND (reference sequence). The CDR3 contains 13 residues. Here the CDR3 reads CASSIDRDQPQHF. In DNA, the CDR3 is TGTGCCAGTAGTATAGATCGGGATCAGCCCCAGCATTTT.

The chain is built from TRBV6-6 and TRBJ1-5; the match to TRBD1 covers 7 bases. CDR1 is MNHNY, CDR2 SVGAGI, per germline (reference sequence). This CDR3 contains 14 residues. Trimming cost V 2 bases and J 6 bases; bases outside gene matches: 4. In DNA form, the CDR3 reads TGTGCCAGCAGTTACAGGGGGCTAGTTCAGCCCCAGCATTTT. Protein product: CASSYRGLVQPQHF.

The chain has TRBV5-6 and TRBJ1-3; D is undetermined. Germline lookup yields CDR1 SGHDT and CDR2 YYEEEE. V was trimmed by 1 base and J by 4 bases, leaving 12 bases between them. The CDR3 covers 15 residues. The CDR3 sequence: CASSLSRTVGNTIYF. The CDR3 coding sequence is TGTGCCAGCAGCTTGTCCCGGACGGTCGGAAACACCATATATTTT.

For the CDR3, the DNA is TGTGCCAGCAGCAGGAGGGAGGGATACGAGCAGTACGTC. It yields the protein CASSRREGYEQYV. V usage is TRBV7-2 and J usage is TRBJ2-7; TRBD2 aligns across 7 bases. With 5 bases clipped from V and 4 bases from J, the junction kept 5 bases outside the gene matches. The CDR3 has 13 amino acids. The germline V gene encodes CDR1 SGHTA and CDR2 FQGNSA.

The chain uses TRBV5-1 and TRBJ1-5; D is uncertain. The CDR3 length is 15 residues. From germline, CDR1 is SGHRS and CDR2 YFSETQ. With 0 bases removed from V and 0 bases from J, the gap between germline ends came to 7 bases. As DNA, the CDR3 is TGCGCCAGCAGCTTGGGAGACCCTAGCAATCAGCCCCAGCATTTT. It is translated as CASSLGDPSNQPQHF. The whole variable domain, filled in from reference TRBV5-1 and TRBJ1-5, reads KAGVTQTPRYLIKTRGQQVTLSCSPISGHRSVSWYQQTPGQGLQFLFEYFSETQRNKGNFPGRFSGRQFSNSRSEMNVSTLELGDSALYLCASSLGDPSNQPQHFGDGTRLSIL.

The chain joins TRBV28 to TRBJ1-2; no definite D call. Germline V gene data show CDR1 as MDHEN and CDR2 as SYDVKM. Trimming removed 5 bases from V and 0 bases from J, with 28 bases in between. This CDR3 comprises 20 residues. The CDR3 sequence is CASSPPGGYVLTTPNYGYTF. The CDR3 DNA is TGTGCCAGCAGTCCCCCCGGAGGCTACGTTTTAACTACGCCTAACTATGGCTACACCTTC.

The chain uses TRBV7-6 and TRBJ2-2, with D hard to call. Germline V lookup: CDR1 SGHVS, CDR2 FNYEAQ. There are 12 residues in the CDR3. V was pared by 5 bases and J by 5 bases, with 6 bases between. The CDR3 nucleotides read TGTGCCAGCAGCCAGGCGACCGGGGAGCTGTTTTTT. This encodes CASSQATGELFF.

The chain has TRBV9 and TRBJ2-1; TRBD1 aligns across 9 bases. V trimming: 2 bases; J trimming: 7 bases; junction bases outside the gene matches: 4. CDR1 is SGDLS, CDR2 YYNGEE, per germline. The CDR3 covers 14 residues. CDR3 amino acids: CASSVQTGGNEQFF. CDR3 DNA: TGTGCCAGCAGCGTTCAGACAGGGGGAAATGAGCAGTTCTTC.

This sequence joins TRBV29-1 and TRBJ2-7; D call uncertain. The CDR3 has 10 residues. Germline CDR1 is SQVTM and CDR2 is ANQGSEA. V lost 5 bases and J lost 3, with 5 bases in between. CDR3 residues: CSVRNYEQYF. CDR3 in DNA: TGCAGCGTTCGCAACTACGAGCAGTACTTC.

This chain joins TRBV9 and TRBJ2-5, with unresolved D. The CDR3 consists of 15 residues. Germline CDR1 SGDLS, CDR2 YYNGEE. With 0 bases removed from V and 5 bases from J, the gap between germline ends came to 14 bases. In DNA form, the CDR3 reads TGTGCCAGCAGCGTAGTCCCAGGACGCATGGAGACCCAGTACTTC. It encodes CASSVVPGRMETQYF.

This clone was counted once. The CDR3 region is CASSVGLQETQYF. The CDR3 nucleotides are TGTGCCAGCAGCGTAGGCCTTCAAGAGACCCAGTACTTC. This chain connects TRBV9 to TRBJ2-5; D is uncertain. Germline lookup yields CDR1 SGDLS and CDR2 YYNGEE. This CDR3 has 13 amino acids. Between the trimmed V and J ends, which lost 0 bases and 2 bases, there was a span of 5 bases.

The chain is built from TRBV6-5 and TRBJ2-7; TRBD1 aligns across 8 bases. J was trimmed by 4 bases and V by 5 bases; bases with no gene match: 10. Germline V lookup: CDR1 MNHEY, CDR2 SVGAGI. CDR3 length equals 15 residues. The CDR3: CASSADRGYAYEQYF. The CDR3 nucleotides are TGTGCCAGCAGTGCCGACAGGGGTTATGCTTACGAGCAGTACTTC.

The rearrangement uses TRBV7-2 and TRBJ2-5; D gene unclear. CDR1 and CDR2 (germline): SGHTA, FQGNSA. CDR3 length: 13 residues. V lost 1 base, J lost 7 bases, and 10 bases lay in between. The CDR3 DNA follows: TGTGCCAGCAGCTTAGACCGGAAAGCGACCCAGTACTTC. It translates to CASSLDRKATQYF.